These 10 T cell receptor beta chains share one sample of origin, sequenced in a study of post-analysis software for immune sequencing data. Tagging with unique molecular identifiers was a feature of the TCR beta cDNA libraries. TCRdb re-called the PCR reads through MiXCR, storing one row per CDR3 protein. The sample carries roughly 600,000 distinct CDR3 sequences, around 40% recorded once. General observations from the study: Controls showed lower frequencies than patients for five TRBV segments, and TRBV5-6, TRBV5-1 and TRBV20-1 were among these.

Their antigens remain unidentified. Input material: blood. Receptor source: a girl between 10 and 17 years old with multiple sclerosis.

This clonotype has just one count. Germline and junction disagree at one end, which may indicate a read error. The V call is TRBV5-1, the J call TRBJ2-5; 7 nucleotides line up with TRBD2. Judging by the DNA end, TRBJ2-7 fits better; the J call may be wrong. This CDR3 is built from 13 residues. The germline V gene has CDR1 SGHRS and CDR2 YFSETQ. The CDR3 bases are TGCGCCAGCAGCTACGGGGGGTCCTGCGAGCAGTACTTC. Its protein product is CASSYGGSCEQYF.

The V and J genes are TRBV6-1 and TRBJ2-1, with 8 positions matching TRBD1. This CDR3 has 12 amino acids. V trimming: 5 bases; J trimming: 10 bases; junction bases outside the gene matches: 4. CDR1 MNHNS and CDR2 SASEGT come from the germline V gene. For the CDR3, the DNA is TGTGCCAGCAGTCCCCGGACAGGGGAGCAGTTCTTC. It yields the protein CASSPRTGEQFF.

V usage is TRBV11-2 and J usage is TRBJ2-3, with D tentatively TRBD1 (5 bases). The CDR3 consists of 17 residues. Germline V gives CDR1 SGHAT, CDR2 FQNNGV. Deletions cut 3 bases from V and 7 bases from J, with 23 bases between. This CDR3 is CASSFSTGANRLNTQYF. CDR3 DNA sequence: TGTGCCAGCAGCTTTTCAACTGGGGCGAACCGGTTGAATACGCAGTATTTT.

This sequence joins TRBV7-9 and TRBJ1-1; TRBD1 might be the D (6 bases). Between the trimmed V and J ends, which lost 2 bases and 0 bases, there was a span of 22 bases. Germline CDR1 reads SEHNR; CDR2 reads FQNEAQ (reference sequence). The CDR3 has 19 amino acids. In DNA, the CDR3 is TGTGCCAGCAGCTTAACCTCCCTCGGGGTCCGGACAGTGAACACTGAAGCTTTCTTT. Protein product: CASSLTSLGVRTVNTEAFF.

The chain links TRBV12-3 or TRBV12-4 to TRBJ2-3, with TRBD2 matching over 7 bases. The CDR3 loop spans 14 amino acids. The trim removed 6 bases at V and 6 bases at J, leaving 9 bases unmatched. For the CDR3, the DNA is TGTGCCAGCAGCCCCCGGGACTATAGGGATACGCAGTATTTT. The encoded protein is CASSPRDYRDTQYF.

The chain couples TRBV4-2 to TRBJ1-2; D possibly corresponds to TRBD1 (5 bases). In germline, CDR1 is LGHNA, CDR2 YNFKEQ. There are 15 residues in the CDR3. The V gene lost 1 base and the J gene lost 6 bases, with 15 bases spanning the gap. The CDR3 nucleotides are TGTGCCAGCAGCCAAGTCGCGGGGGAGGTTCATGGCTACACCTTC. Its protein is CASSQVAGEVHGYTF.

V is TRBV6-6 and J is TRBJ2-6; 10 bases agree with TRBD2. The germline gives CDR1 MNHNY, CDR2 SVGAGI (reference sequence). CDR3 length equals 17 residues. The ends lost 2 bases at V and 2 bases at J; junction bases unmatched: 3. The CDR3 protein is CASSYVAGGAGANVLTF. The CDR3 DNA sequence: TGTGCCAGCAGTTACGTAGCGGGAGGCGCTGGGGCCAACGTCCTGACTTTC.

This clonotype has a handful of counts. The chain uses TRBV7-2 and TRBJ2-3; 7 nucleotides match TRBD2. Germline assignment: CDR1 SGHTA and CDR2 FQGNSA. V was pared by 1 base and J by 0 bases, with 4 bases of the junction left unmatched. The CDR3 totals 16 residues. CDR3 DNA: TGTGCCAGCAGCTTAGAAAGAGCGGGGAGCACAGATACGCAGTATTTT. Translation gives CASSLERAGSTDTQYF.

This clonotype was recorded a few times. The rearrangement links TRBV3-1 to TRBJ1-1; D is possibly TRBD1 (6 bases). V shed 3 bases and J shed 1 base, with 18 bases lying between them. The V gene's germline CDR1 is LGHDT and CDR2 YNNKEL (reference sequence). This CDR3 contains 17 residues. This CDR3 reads CASSHSANRVRNTEAFF. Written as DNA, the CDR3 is TGTGCCAGCAGCCACTCAGCAAACAGGGTGAGGAACACTGAAGCTTTCTTT.

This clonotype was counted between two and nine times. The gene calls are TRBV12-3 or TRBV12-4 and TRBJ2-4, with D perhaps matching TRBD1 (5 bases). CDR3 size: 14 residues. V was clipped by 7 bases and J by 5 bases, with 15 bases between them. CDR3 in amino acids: CASTTSGFENIQYF. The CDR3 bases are TGTGCCAGCACTACTTCAGGGTTTGAAAACATTCAGTACTTC.